This TCR beta chain is drawn from a study of blood T cell repertoires in COVID-19. The data were produced by immunoSEQ multiplex PCR, yet TCRdb's version contains in-frame clones alone and is incomplete. The table has 250,000 to 350,000 clones, approximately 84% seen once. This CDR3 has 15 residues. The germline V and J ends were trimmed by 7 bases and 1 base, with 15 bases remaining between them. CDR1 is SEHNR, CDR2 FQNEAQ, per germline (reference sequence). The sequence was collected from a human donor with COVID-19, enrolled during active disease. The donor label of this sample is uncertain. The V call is TRBV7-9, the J call TRBJ2-3; D might be TRBD2 (7 bases). The sequencing sample was made of peripheral blood. The CDR3 DNA sequence: TGTGCCAGCACCCATAGGGAGGGGGGCACAGATACGCAGTATTTT. Encoded protein: CASTHREGGTDTQYF. Based on the CDR3 plus reference TRBV7-9 and TRBJ2-3, the full variable domain is DTGVSQNPRHKITKRGQNVTFRCDPISEHNRLYWYRQTLGQGPEFLTYFQNEAQLEKSRLLSDRFSAERPKGSFSTLEIQRTEQGDSAMYLCASTHREGGTDTQYFGPGTRLTVL.